This is a list of T cell receptor beta chains from one sample in a study of blood T cells in healthy people across ages. TCRdb reanalysed the 5' RACE reads using MiXCR and keeps one entry per CDR3 protein. The sample lists about 780,000 distinct CDR3 sequences, less than 80% occurring once. Material for sequencing was blood. These receptor sequences come from a man younger than 40 in good health. Each CDR3 is given with its conserved first and last residue. Fields, in order: D gene, J gene, V gene, clone size, CDR3 DNA, CDR3 protein. The D gene is left open where the match is weak. Where a row states a size, it is once, few, many or the class of an expanded clone; other rows omit it.

- TRBJ1-5 TRBV10-3 - TGTACCATCAGTGAGTCGAGGCTTGGGACGGACGCCCAGCCCCAGCATTTT CTISESRLGTDAQPQHF
- TRBJ2-2 TRBV10-3 few TGTGCCATCTCCAGGGAACCTTACACCGGGGAGCTGTTTTTT CAISREPYTGELFF
- TRBJ2-1 TRBV15 - TGTGCCACCACCTACAACGAGGGCTTCAACAATGAGCAGTTCTTC CATTYNEGFNNEQFF
- TRBJ1-2 TRBV20-1 - TGCAGTGCTAGAGAGGTAACAGGGCGGTATGGCTACACCTTC CSAREVTGRYGYTF
- TRBJ2-3 TRBV15 - TGTGCCACCGGCAGAGATGGTGGAGATACGCAGTATTTT CATGRDGGDTQYF
- TRBJ1-2 TRBV7-3 - TGTGCCAGCAGCCCCCAGGAGGGCAGGGACTATGGCTACACCTTC CASSPQEGRDYGYTF
TRBD2 TRBJ2-1 TRBV9 - TGTGCCAGCAGCGGCGGGGGGCCCTACAATGAGCAGTTCTTC CASSGGGPYNEQFF
TRBD2 TRBJ2-5 TRBV7-2 - TGTGCCAGCAGCAACCCCGGACTAGCGGGGGGTGGAGAGACCCAGTACTTC CASSNPGLAGGGETQYF
- TRBJ2-1 TRBV29-1 - TGCAGCGTTGAAAACGGAGGGGGACATGAGCAGTTCTTC CSVENGGGHEQFF
TRBD1 TRBJ2-3 TRBV29-1 - TGCAGCGTTGAGACAGGGCATAAAGATACGCAGTATTTT CSVETGHKDTQYF
TRBD1 TRBJ2-5 TRBV20-1 - TGCAGTGCTAGAGACACAGGGGGCGGGCAAGAGACCCAGTACTTC CSARDTGGGQETQYF
- TRBJ2-7 TRBV7-8 - TGTGCCAGCAGCTTAGCGCGTCTATCCCCCTACAATGAGCAGTACTTC CASSLARLSPYNEQYF
TRBD1 TRBJ1-1 TRBV6-5 - TGTGCCAGCCAGGGACAGGTGAACACTGAAGCTTTCTTT CASQGQVNTEAFF
- TRBJ1-1 TRBV4-3 - TGCGCCAGCGGGGACCCCCCCGGGAGGATGAACACTGAAGCTTTCTTT CASGDPPGRMNTEAFF
- TRBJ2-4 TRBV29-1 once TGCAGCGTTGGGTCCGTTGAAAGGAACATTCAGTACTTC CSVGSVERNIQYF
TRBD2 TRBJ2-7 TRBV25-1 few TGTGCCACCCATAGCGGGGGCCCTACCTACGAGCAGTACTTC CATHSGGPTYEQYF
TRBD1 TRBJ2-7 TRBV27 - TGTGCCAGCTCAGGGGGCCCCTATTTGAGCGAGCAGTACTTC CASSGGPYLSEQYF
- TRBJ1-6 TRBV20-1 few TGCAGTGCTGCCCCGTCACCCCTCCACTTT CSAAPSPLHF
- TRBJ2-1 TRBV28 few TGTGCCAGCAGTTTTAAACCCACCTACAATGAGCAGTTCTTC CASSFKPTYNEQFF
TRBD2 TRBJ2-3 TRBV19 - TGTGCCAGTACCGGGACTAGCGGGGTGGCAGATACGCAGTATTTT CASTGTSGVADTQYF
TRBD2 TRBJ2-7 TRBV6-2/TRBV6-3 - TGTGCCAGCAGTTACCTCTCGCGAGCGGGGGCCGGGTACGAGCAGTACTTC CASSYLSRAGAGYEQYF
TRBD1 TRBJ2-3 TRBV11-2 - TGTGCCAGCAGCTTTTCGGACAGGGGTACAGATACGCAGTATTTT CASSFSDRGTDTQYF
- TRBJ1-5 TRBV3-1 - TGTGCCAGCAGCCTCGGGCCTGGCAATCAGCCCCAGCATTTT CASSLGPGNQPQHF
- TRBJ2-4 TRBV20-1 - TGCAGTGCTTTACAGGGCAAAAACATTCAGTACTTC CSALQGKNIQYF
- TRBJ2-7 TRBV6-2/TRBV6-3 few TGTGCCAGCAGTTACCTGGCCTACGAGCAGTACTTC CASSYLAYEQYF
- TRBJ2-6 TRBV6-5 - TGTGCCAGCAGTTACTACGGAGGTGGGGCCAACGTCCTGACTTTC CASSYYGGGANVLTF
- TRBJ2-7 TRBV10-3 - TGTGCCATCAGTGAGTATGACAGCGACCACGAGCAGTACTTC CAISEYDSDHEQYF
- TRBJ2-7 TRBV6-2/TRBV6-3 few TGTGCCAGCAGTTATCGCACCGGGACACCCTACGAGCAGTACTTC CASSYRTGTPYEQYF
- TRBJ1-5 TRBV7-9 - TGTGCCAGCTGGGGAAAAGCCGATCAGCCCCAGCATTTT CASWGKADQPQHF
- TRBJ1-5 TRBV12-3/TRBV12-4 - TGTGCCAGCAGTTTAGCGCTTGGGGGGCAAGGCCAGCCCCAGCATTTT CASSLALGGQGQPQHF
- TRBJ2-7 TRBV4-1 - TGCGCCAGCAGCCAAGATCCGGGTGGGTCCGAGCAGTACTTC CASSQDPGGSEQYF
- TRBJ2-5 TRBV25-1 few TGTGCCAGCAGTGAATATATGGGGGCGTATGAGACCCAGTACTTC CASSEYMGAYETQYF
- TRBJ2-7 TRBV5-1 few TGCGCCAGCAGCTTGGTGTTAGGGGACTACGAGCAGTACTTC CASSLVLGDYEQYF
- TRBJ1-2 TRBV20-1 - TGCAGTGCTTTCCCCCAGGGGACTAACTATGGCTACACCTTC CSAFPQGTNYGYTF
- TRBJ1-2 TRBV7-2 - TGTGCCAGCAGCTTATCAGGCTTCCGTGGCTACACCTTC CASSLSGFRGYTF
- TRBJ1-6 TRBV3-1 - TGTGCCAGCAGTCTTGTCGACACCGACAATTCACCCCTCCACTTT CASSLVDTDNSPLHF
- TRBJ2-7 TRBV9 - TGTGCCAGCAGCCCCCCCCAGGGTTGGGAGACCCTGTACTTC CASSPPQGWETLYF
- TRBJ1-6 TRBV6-5 - TGTGCCAGCAGTTACGCGCCCAGCCGGGGTTATGGGGCCCTCCACTTT CASSYAPSRGYGALHF
TRBD2 TRBJ2-5 TRBV24-1 - TGTGCCACCAGTGTGGGAGGGGAATTCGAGACCCAGTACTTC CATSVGGEFETQYF
TRBD2 TRBJ2-5 TRBV4-1 - TGCGCCAGCAGCCAAGTAAGCCTTCAGCGGGGGAGTAATGAGCAGTACTTC CASSQVSLQRGSNEQYF
TRBD1 TRBJ1-5 TRBV6-2/TRBV6-3 - TGTGCCAGCAGTGGGGACAGGGGCAATCAGCCCCAGCATTTT CASSGDRGNQPQHF
- TRBJ2-6 TRBV3-1 - TGTGCCAGCAGGAGAGGGCCAAACTGGGGGGCCAACGTCCTGACTTTC CASRRGPNWGANVLTF
TRBD1 TRBJ2-7 TRBV3-1 - TGTGCCAGCAGCCAGGAAGACAGGGGCGAGCAGTACTTC CASSQEDRGEQYF
- TRBJ2-7 TRBV4-2 few TGTGCCAGCAGCCAAGGATGGGGGGCCTACGAGCAGTACTTC CASSQGWGAYEQYF
- TRBJ1-2 TRBV7-9 many TGTGCCAGCAGCTTAGGGGTAAACTCTGGCTACACCTTC CASSLGVNSGYTF
- TRBJ1-4 TRBV20-1 - TGCAGTGCTAGAGTTGGGACCCCCGGGAAACTGTTTTTT CSARVGTPGKLFF
- TRBJ2-5 TRBV20-1 - TGCAGTGCTAAGACTGGGCAGAAAGAGACCCAGTACTTC CSAKTGQKETQYF
- TRBJ1-2 TRBV11-2 many TGTGCCAGGGGGGGCAGGAACTATGGCTACACCTTC CARGGRNYGYTF
TRBD1 TRBJ2-5 TRBV30 - TGTGCCTGGAGTCCTTCGACAGGGGGGTACCAAGAGACCCAGTACTTC CAWSPSTGGYQETQYF
- TRBJ2-5 TRBV28 - TGTGCCAGCAGTTTTAAGTACGGCCAAGAGACCCAGTACTTC CASSFKYGQETQYF
- TRBJ1-1 TRBV5-6 - TGTGCCAGCAGCTTGGATCTTACGGGCACTGAAGCTTTCTTT CASSLDLTGTEAFF
- TRBJ1-2 TRBV28 - TGTGCCAGGTTACAGACCCGAGACAACTATGGCTACACCTTC CARLQTRDNYGYTF
- TRBJ2-7 TRBV28 - TGTGCCAGCAACCCCACAGAGACCTACGAGCAGTACTTC CASNPTETYEQYF
TRBD2 TRBJ2-3 TRBV7-2 - TGTGCCAGCAGCTTAGTAGGGACTAGCGGGGAAGATACGCAGTATTTT CASSLVGTSGEDTQYF
- TRBJ2-3 TRBV5-1 few TGCGCCAGCTCCAGGGGTGGGCAGGGAGGCACAGATACGCAGTATTTT CASSRGGQGGTDTQYF